The 9 T cell receptor beta chains below were found in one sample sequenced in a study of post-analysis software for immune sequencing data. No antigens are known for them. Study results and caveats: About five TRBV segments (TRBV5-6, TRBV5-1 and TRBV20-1 among them) occurred more frequently in patients than in controls.

Unique molecular identifiers were built into the TCR beta cDNA libraries. TCRdb recomputed calls from the PCR reads with MiXCR, one row per CDR3 protein. The sample includes about 540,000 distinct CDR3 sequences, approximately 31% of them seen just once. Sequencing was performed on blood. These TCRs come from a girl aged 2-17 years with multiple sclerosis.

The chain couples TRBV6-5 to TRBJ2-3; no definite D call. The CDR3 has 14 amino acids. The V end lost 6 bases, the J end lost 2 bases, and 12 bases lay between the germline ends. Germline CDR1 MNHEY, CDR2 SVGAGI. CDR3 sequence (DNA): TGTGCCAGCAGAGACTGGTCTGACACAGATACGCAGTATTTT. It encodes CASRDWSDTDTQYF.

The CDR3 sequence is CSAPTSGGLPETQYF. CDR3 DNA sequence: TGCAGTGCGCCGACTAGCGGGGGCCTTCCTGAGACCCAGTACTTC. J is TRBJ2-5 and V is TRBV20-1, with TRBD2 identical over 12 bases. CDR1 and CDR2 (germline): DFQATT, SNEGSKA (reference sequence). V dropped 6 bases and J dropped 5; count of bases not matched to a gene: 10. There are 15 residues in the CDR3.

The V gene is TRBV12-3 or TRBV12-4, the J gene TRBJ2-1, with TRBD2 matching over 11 bases. The CDR3 is 15 residues long. With 0 bases clipped from V and 8 bases from J, the junction kept 3 bases outside the gene matches. The chain's CDR3 is CASSLASGGAYEQFF. In DNA, the CDR3 is TGTGCCAGCAGTTTAGCTAGCGGGGGGGCCTATGAGCAGTTCTTC.

The DNA for the CDR3 is TGTGCCAGCAGGGACCTGAATCAGCCCCAGCATTTT. This encodes CASRDLNQPQHF. The chain carries TRBV12-3 or TRBV12-4 and TRBJ1-5; no definite D call. This CDR3 has 12 residues. V shed 6 bases and J shed 4 bases, with 7 bases lying between them.

The J gene is TRBJ1-1, the V gene TRBV3-1; perhaps TRBD1 as D (5 bases). The germline V gene has CDR1 LGHDT and CDR2 YNNKEL (reference sequence). With 1 base removed from V and 4 bases from J, the gap between germline ends came to 16 bases. This CDR3 spans 16 amino acids. The DNA of the CDR3 is TGTGCCAGCAGCCAAGTTCCTAACTGGAGGGGCACTGAAGCTTTCTTT. It specifies CASSQVPNWRGTEAFF.

The rearrangement links TRBV29-1 to TRBJ2-5; 9 nucleotides align to TRBD1. The J call may not be correct, given that the DNA end is closer to TRBJ2-7. The CDR3 covers 14 residues. Germline assignment: CDR1 SQVTM and CDR2 ANQGSEA. The CDR3 nucleotides are TGCAGCGTTGAAGCCGGGACAGGGTTCAGCGAGCAGTACTTC. As protein: CSVEAGTGFSEQYF.

Points on this clonotype: Relative to the germline gene, one junction end is altered; a read error may explain this. The CDR3 loop reads CASSQDLNGQFF. CDR3 bases: TGTGCCAGCAGCCAAGACCTCAATGGGCAGTTCTTC. V and J are TRBV3-1 and TRBJ2-1; D remains ambiguous. Germline V gene sequence: CDR1 LGHDT, CDR2 YNNKEL (reference sequence). This CDR3 is 12 amino acids long.

The chain uses TRBV5-1 and TRBJ1-2; D gene unclear. The germline gives CDR1 SGHRS, CDR2 YFSETQ. CDR3 size: 13 residues. V lost 0 bases to trimming and J lost 8 bases, with 11 bases between them. The CDR3 spells CASSLASLSGYTF. CDR3 sequence (DNA): TGCGCCAGCAGCTTGGCAAGTCTGTCGGGCTACACCTTC.

The chain employs TRBV3-1 and TRBJ2-6; 10 bases align to TRBD1. The CDR3 contains 19 residues. The J segment lost 0 bases and the V segment lost 5 bases, leaving 10 bases of the junction unmatched. Looked up from germline, CDR1 is LGHDT and CDR2 is YNNKEL (reference sequence). For the CDR3, the DNA is TGTGCCAGCAGCATCTCCGGGACAGGGGCCCTCTCTGGGGCCAACGTCCTGACTTTC. The encoded protein is CASSISGTGALSGANVLTF.